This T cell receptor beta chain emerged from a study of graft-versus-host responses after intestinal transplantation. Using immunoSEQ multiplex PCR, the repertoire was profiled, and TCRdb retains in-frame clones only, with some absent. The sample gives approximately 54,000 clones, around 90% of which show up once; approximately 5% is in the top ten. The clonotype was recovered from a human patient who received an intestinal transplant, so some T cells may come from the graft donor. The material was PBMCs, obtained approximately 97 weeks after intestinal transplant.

CDR3: CASSPRAGIAYEQYF. For the CDR3, the DNA is TGTGCCAGCAGCCCTCGGGCGGGGATTGCCTACGAGCAGTACTTC. V is TRBV14 and J is TRBJ2-7; D is perhaps TRBD2 (6 bases). Germline values: CDR1 SGHDN, CDR2 FVKESK. V shed 4 bases and J shed 2 bases, with 15 bases lying between them. The CDR3 has 15 residues.